This TCR beta chain appears in the sequencing data of a study of blood T cell repertoires in COVID-19. For the study at large: Sample material is recorded as cDNA or gDNA derived from T cells, B-cell-depleted T cells, or PBMCs.

Trimming cost V 1 base and J 7 bases; bases outside gene matches: 8. This CDR3 is built from 15 residues. Germline values: CDR1 LGHDT, CDR2 YNNKEL (reference sequence). Methods used by the authors: For nucleated cells, counts were estimated from reference gene primer amplification. This table comes from immunoSEQ multiplex PCR, and its TCRdb copy is limited to in-frame clones, with some not included. V and J calls and clone size follow that table, whereas D and trimming were derived from the DNA. The table has 120,000 to 150,000 clones, 75% to 85% seen once. Specimen: peripheral blood. V usage is TRBV3-1 (or the pseudogene TRBV3-2) and J usage is TRBJ2-7; 9 bases map to TRBD2. The sequence derives from a woman between 45 and 65 years old in a cohort sampled during active or convalescent COVID-19. This chain's CDR3 is CASSQVIAGVGEQYF. The CDR3 bases are TGTGCCAGCAGCCAAGTAATAGCGGGGGTTGGGGAGCAGTACTTC.